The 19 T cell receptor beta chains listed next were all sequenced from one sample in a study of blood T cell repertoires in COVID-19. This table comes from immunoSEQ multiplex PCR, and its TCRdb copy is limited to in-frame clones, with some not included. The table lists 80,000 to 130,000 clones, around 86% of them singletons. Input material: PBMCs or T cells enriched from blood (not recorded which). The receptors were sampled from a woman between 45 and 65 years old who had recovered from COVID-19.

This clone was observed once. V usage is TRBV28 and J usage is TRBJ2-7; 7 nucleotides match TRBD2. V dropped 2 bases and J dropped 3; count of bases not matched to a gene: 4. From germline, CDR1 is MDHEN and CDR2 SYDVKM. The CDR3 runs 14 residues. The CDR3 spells CASSLAGDVYEQYF. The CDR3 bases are TGTGCCAGCAGTTTAGCGGGAGACGTCTACGAGCAGTACTTC.

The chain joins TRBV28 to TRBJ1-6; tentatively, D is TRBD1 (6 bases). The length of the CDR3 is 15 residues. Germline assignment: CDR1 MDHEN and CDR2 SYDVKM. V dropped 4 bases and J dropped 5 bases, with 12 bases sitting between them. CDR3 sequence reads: CASSSGGADNSPLHF. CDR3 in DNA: TGTGCCAGCAGTTCGGGGGGCGCGGATAATTCACCCCTCCACTTT.

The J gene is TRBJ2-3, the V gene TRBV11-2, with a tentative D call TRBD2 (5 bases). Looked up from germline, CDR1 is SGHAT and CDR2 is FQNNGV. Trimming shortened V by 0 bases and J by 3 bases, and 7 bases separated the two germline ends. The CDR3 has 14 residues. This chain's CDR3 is CASSLDGGTDTQYF. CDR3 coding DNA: TGTGCCAGCAGCTTAGATGGAGGAACAGATACGCAGTATTTT.

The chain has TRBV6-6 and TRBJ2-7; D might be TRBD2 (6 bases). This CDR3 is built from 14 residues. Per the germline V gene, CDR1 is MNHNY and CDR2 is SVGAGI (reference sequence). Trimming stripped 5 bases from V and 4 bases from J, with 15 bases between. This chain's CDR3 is CASSPPGVRYEQYF. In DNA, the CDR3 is TGTGCCAGCAGTCCCCCGGGGGTGAGGTACGAGCAGTACTTC.

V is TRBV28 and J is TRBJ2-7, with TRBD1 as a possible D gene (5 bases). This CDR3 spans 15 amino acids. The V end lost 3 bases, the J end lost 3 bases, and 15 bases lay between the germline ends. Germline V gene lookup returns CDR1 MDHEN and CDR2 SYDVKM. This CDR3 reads CASSLSSRGDYEQYF. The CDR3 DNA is TGTGCCAGCAGTTTGAGTTCTAGGGGTGACTACGAGCAGTACTTC.

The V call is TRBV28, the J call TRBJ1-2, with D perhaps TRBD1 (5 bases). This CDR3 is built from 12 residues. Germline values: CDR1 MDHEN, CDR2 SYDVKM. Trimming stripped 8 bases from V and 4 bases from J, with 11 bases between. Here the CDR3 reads CASGAHGYGYTF. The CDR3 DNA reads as TGTGCCAGCGGGGCGCACGGCTATGGCTACACCTTC.

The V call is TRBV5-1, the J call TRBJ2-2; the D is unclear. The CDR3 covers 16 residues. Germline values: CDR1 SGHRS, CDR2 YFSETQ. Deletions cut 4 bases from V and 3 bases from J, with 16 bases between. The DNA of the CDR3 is TGCGCCAGCAGCCCCCGCGGCCAGCCGGACACCGGGGAGCTGTTTTTT. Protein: CASSPRGQPDTGELFF.

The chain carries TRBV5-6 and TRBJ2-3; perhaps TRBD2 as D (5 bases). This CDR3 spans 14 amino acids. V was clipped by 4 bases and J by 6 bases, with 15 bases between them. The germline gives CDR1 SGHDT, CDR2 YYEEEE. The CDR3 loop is CASSPGLAPDTQYF. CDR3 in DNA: TGTGCCAGCAGCCCCGGACTGGCCCCGGATACGCAGTATTTT.

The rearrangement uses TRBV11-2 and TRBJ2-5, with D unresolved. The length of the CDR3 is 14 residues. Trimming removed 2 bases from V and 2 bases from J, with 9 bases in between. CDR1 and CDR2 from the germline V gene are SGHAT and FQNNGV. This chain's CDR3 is CASSLRQVQETQYF. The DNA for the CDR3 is TGTGCCAGCAGCTTAAGGCAGGTTCAAGAGACCCAGTACTTC.

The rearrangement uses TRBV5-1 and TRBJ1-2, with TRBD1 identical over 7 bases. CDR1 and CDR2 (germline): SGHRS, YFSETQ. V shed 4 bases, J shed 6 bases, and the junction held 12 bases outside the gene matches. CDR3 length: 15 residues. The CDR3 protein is CASSRFEGAFDGYTF. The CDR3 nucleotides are TGCGCCAGCAGCCGTTTTGAGGGGGCGTTCGATGGCTACACCTTC.

DNA of the CDR3: TGTGCCAGCAGCTTAGCCGGACAGGGAAACTACGAGCAGTACTTC. Translated, it gives CASSLAGQGNYEQYF. V and J are TRBV7-8 and TRBJ2-7; 8 nucleotides match TRBD1. The CDR3 length is 15 residues. In germline, CDR1 is SGHVS, CDR2 FQNEAQ. Germline trimming cut 0 bases from V and 3 bases from J; bases unmatched to any gene: 4.

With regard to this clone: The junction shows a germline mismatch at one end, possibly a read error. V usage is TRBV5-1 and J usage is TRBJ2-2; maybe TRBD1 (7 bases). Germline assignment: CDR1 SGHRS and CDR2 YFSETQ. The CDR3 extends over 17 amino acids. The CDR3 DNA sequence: TGCGCCAGCAGCTTGGCCGGAGGGGGCGCGAAGACCGGGGAGCTGTTTTTT. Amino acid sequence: CASSLAGGGAKTGELFF.

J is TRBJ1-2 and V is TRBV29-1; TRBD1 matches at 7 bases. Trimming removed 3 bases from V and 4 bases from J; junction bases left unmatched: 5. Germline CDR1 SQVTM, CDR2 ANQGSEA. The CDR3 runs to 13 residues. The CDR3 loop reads CSVEETGPYGYTF. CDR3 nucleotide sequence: TGCAGCGTTGAGGAGACAGGGCCCTATGGCTACACCTTC.

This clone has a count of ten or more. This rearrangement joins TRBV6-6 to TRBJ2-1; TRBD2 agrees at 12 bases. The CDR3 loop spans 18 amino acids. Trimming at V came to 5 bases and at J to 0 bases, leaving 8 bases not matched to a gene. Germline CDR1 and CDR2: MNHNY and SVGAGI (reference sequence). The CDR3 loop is CASSPLAGGQSSYNEQFF. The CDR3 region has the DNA TGTGCCAGCAGTCCACTAGCGGGGGGTCAGAGCTCCTACAATGAGCAGTTCTTC.

The DNA for the CDR3 is TGTGCCAGCAGCTTAGCGGGACTACAAGATACGCAGTATTTT. The encoded protein is CASSLAGLQDTQYF. This chain uses TRBV13 with TRBJ2-3; 7 nucleotides match TRBD2. This CDR3 contains 14 residues. Germline-derived CDR1 and CDR2 are PRHDT and FYEKMQ (reference sequence). V trimming: 1 base; J trimming: 5 bases; junction bases outside the gene matches: 3.

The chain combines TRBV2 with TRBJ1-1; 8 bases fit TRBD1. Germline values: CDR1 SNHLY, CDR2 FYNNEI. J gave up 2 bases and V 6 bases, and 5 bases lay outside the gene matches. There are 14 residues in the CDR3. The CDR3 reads CASSLGQGNTEAFF. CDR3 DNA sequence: TGTGCCAGCAGCCTAGGACAGGGAAACACTGAAGCTTTCTTT.

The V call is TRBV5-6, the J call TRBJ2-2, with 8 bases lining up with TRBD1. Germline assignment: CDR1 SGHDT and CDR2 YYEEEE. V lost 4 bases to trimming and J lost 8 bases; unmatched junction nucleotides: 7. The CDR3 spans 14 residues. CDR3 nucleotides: TGTGCCAGCAGCAGATACAGGGGGTCAGGGGAGCTGTTTTTT. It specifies CASSRYRGSGELFF.

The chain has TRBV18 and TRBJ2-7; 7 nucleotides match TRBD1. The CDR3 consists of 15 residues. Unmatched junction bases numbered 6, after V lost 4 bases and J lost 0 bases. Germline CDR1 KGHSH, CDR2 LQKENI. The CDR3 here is CASSLGQATSYEQYF. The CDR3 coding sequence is TGTGCCAGCTCACTTGGACAGGCCACCTCCTACGAGCAGTACTTC. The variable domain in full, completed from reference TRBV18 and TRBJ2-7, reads NAGVMQNPRHLVRRRGQEARLRCSPMKGHSHVYWYRQLPEEGLKFMVYLQKENIIDESGMPKERFSAEFPKEGPSILRIQQVVRGDSAAYFCASSLGQATSYEQYFGPGTRLTVT.

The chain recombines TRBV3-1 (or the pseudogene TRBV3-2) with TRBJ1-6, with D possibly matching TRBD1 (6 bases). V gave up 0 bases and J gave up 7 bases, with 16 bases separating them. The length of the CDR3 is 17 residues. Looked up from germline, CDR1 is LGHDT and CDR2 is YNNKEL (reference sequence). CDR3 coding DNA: TGTGCCAGCAGCCAAGAAGGGGGGGGTTTGAGGAATTCACCCCTCCACTTT. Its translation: CASSQEGGGLRNSPLHF.